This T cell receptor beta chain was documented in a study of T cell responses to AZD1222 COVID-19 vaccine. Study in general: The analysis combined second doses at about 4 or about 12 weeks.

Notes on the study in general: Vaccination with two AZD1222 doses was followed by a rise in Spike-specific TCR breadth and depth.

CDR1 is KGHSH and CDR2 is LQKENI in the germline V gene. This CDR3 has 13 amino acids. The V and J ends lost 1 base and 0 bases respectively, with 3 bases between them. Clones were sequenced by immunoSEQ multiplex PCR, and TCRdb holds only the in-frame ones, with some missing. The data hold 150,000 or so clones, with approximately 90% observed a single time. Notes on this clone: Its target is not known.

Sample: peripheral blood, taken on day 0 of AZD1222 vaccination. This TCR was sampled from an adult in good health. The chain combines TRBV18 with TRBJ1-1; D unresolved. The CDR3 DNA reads TGTGCCAGCTCACCACTGGTGAACACTGAAGCTTTCTTT. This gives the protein CASSPLVNTEAFF.